The present TCR beta chain was sequenced within a study of OX40 agonist ivuxolimab in advanced cancers. Study-level background: The dose-escalation cohort was about 86% male, with a mean age of about 58 years, ranging about 23 to 90. Prior therapy, whether anti-PD-1, anti-PD-L1 or anti-CTLA-4, was allowed, and 30% to 40% had some.

Profiled with immunoSEQ multiplex PCR; TCRdb holds only in-frame clones, not every one. The table has about 110,000 clones, under 95% seen once. General study points: CD8+ T cells averaged more expanded clones than CD4+.

CDR1 and CDR2 (germline): SGHKS, YYEKEE (reference sequence). The CDR3 has 13 residues. V was clipped by 2 bases and J by 7 bases, with 10 bases between them. Blood specimens came from baseline, cycle 4 day 1, and cycle 7 day 1. As to this clone: Its antigen remains unknown.

The chain uses TRBV5-5 and TRBJ1-5; D gene ambiguous. The specimen was CD4+ or CD8+ T cells sorted from blood, collected in a trial of the OX40 agonist ivuxolimab. The TCR sequence derives from an adult with an advanced solid tumor such as melanoma, head and neck, liver or kidney cancer. The CDR3 loop is CASSFEGGQPQHF. The DNA for the CDR3 is TGTGCCAGCAGCTTCGAGGGAGGCCAGCCCCAGCATTTT.